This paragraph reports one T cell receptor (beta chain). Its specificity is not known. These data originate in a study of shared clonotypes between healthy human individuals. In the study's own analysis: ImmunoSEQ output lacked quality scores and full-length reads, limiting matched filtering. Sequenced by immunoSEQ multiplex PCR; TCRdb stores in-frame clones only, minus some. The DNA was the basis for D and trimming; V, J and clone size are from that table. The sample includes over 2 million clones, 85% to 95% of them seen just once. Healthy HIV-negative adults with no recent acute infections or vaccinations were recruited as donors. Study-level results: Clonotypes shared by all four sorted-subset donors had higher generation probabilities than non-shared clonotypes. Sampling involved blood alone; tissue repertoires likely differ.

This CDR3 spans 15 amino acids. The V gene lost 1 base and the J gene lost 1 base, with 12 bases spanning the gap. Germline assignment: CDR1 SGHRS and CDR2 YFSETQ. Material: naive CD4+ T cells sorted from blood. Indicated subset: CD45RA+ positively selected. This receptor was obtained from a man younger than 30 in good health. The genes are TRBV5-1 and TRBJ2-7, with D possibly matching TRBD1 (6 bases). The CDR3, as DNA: TGCGCCAGCAGCTTGTCGGCAGGGGAGTCCTACGAGCAGTACTTC. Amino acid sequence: CASSLSAGESYEQYF.